This T cell receptor beta chain stems from a study of T cells after yellow fever vaccination. Study-wide findings and caveats: Contaminants from the bulk population, in the form of abundant clonotypes, could be found in FACS-sorted repertoires. Clonotypes found in both CD4 and CD8 compartments made up a small share. Most primary-vaccination clones reappeared after the booster (96% CD4, more than 70% CD8).

The trim removed 3 bases at V and 3 bases at J, leaving 7 bases unmatched. This CDR3 has 17 amino acids. CDR1 and CDR2 from the germline V gene are SGDLS and YYNGEE. Comments on this clonotype: Its antigen is not known.

Template switching by 5'RACE produced TCR cDNA, adding a universal primer site and UMIs. Each CDR3 protein is one row after TCRdb ran MiXCR on the 5' RACE reads. The data contain hundreds of thousands of distinct CDR3 sequences, roughly 12% of them singletons. The sequence was collected from a man aged 25 to 45 who received the YFV17D yellow fever vaccine. The specimen comprised PBMCs, sampled on the day of the yellow fever booster vaccination. The rearrangement joins TRBV9 to TRBJ2-3; 13 nucleotides align to TRBD2. The CDR3 DNA is TGTGCCAGCAGCGGCGGACTAGCGGGAGCGAATACAGATACGCAGTATTTT. Translating it yields CASSGGLAGANTDTQYF.